What follows describes a single TCR beta chain. Per-base qualities were not stored, and no clone one base away is much larger. The label giving this sample's time point can be read as: cells obtained before transplantation from donor or recipient. In the mixed lymphocyte reactions, around 200,000 CFSE-labeled pre-transplant responders were plated with around 200,000 irradiated violet-dye-labeled stimulators and cultured for over 5 days. Proliferating CD3+CD4+CFSE-low and CD3+CD8+CFSE-low responder cells were FACS-sorted on a BD Influx sorter after the mixed lymphocyte reaction. Library generation was performed with the immunoSEQ multiplex PCR assay. In most patients, genomic DNA was isolated using the Qiagen DNeasy Blood and Tissue Kit and sent frozen to Adaptive Biotechnologies for TCR sequencing. For most patients, high-throughput TCR-beta CDR3 sequencing of genomic DNA was performed by Adaptive Biotechnologies. In the paper's pipeline: Adaptive's ImmunoSEQ software supplied the TCR sequencing data for about 18 patients, while MiXCR and VDJtools were used to process a few other patients. CD4 versus CD8 sorting errors were corrected by removing sequences found in both subsets at a frequency ratio below 5:1. CDR3 nucleotide sequences shared by donor and recipient were removed because the origin of these sequences could not be assigned. To be classed as alloreactive, a clone needed at least 2-fold expansion over unstimulated cells and a minimum CFSE-low frequency of 0.002% (template counts) or 0.001% (read counts). Mappable clones were those detected in sequenced pre-transplant spleen, lymph node, or MLR CFSE-low populations of the donor or recipient. The cumulative frequency of alloreactive clones was calculated as a percentage of all sequences, weighted by copy number. TCRdb holds this immuneACCESS table with in-frame rearrangements only. Some clones are missing; in checked studies, unresolved V genes explain under half, and the rest has no known cause. V, J and clone size derive from that table, while D and trimming were established from the DNA sequence. A total of about 20,000 clones appear in this sample, about half of them only once. Jointly, the top ten make up 0.88% of the sample.

V lost 0 bases and J lost 8 bases; the stretch between them is 12 bases long. The CDR3 starts with the cysteine, ends with the phenylalanine, and has 14 residues. Solely the CDR3 DNA is kept, with 42 bases framed from the first base. Sequences SGHRS (CDR1) and YFSETQ (CDR2) are obtained from the germline V gene. This specimen belongs to a study of graft-versus-host responses after intestinal transplantation (dated by TCRdb to the early 2020s). Notes on the research overall: The transplants that recipients got were multivisceral, liver-intestinal, or isolated intestinal. The cohort enrolled about two dozen intestinal transplant recipients, one of whom was a retransplant, and 3 patients without pretransplant specimens were excluded. To identify alloreactive clones, pre-transplant mixed lymphocyte reaction products were sequenced and compared with unstimulated pre-transplant donor and recipient T cells. Rather than being sequenced by the commercial service, samples from three later patients were sequenced in-house on an Illumina MiSeq and processed with MiXCR. Every recipient was given anti-thymocyte globulin induction, followed by roughly 3 years of maintenance tacrolimus and steroids. Donor T cell macrochimerism was defined as a peak of at least 4% donor T cells among recipient peripheral blood mononuclear cells. Graft-versus-host and host-versus-graft alloreactive T cell clones were tracked in the graft, circulation and bone marrow after intestinal transplantation using bulk TCR-beta CDR3 sequencing.

The investigation overall reported the following: The relatively low number and heterogeneity of intestinal transplant patients limited the conclusions. Early after transplant, declines in HvG clones were associated with peak levels of circulating GvH clones. High GvH to HvG T cell clonal ratios were observed in the allografts of patients with donor T cell macrochimerism. GvH clones were found in recipient bone marrow, and some of the GvH clones appeared earlier in ileal mucosa or blood, which is consistent with an intestinal mucosal origin.

The sequence was collected from a human patient who received an intestinal transplant. The sequence links TRBV5-1 to TRBJ2-1; TRBD1 might be the D gene, on 5 matching bases. Source: alloreactive CD4+ T cells from a mixed lymphocyte reaction culture, taken before intestinal transplant. The label giving this sample's cell subset or site can be read as: CFSE-low proliferating T cells sorted from roughly six-day pre-transplant mixed lymphocyte reaction (GvH or HvG direction). The DNA reads as follows: TGCGCCAGCAGCTTGGCCCAGGGTCTTCATGAGCAGTTCTTC. It specifies CASSLAQGLHEQFF.